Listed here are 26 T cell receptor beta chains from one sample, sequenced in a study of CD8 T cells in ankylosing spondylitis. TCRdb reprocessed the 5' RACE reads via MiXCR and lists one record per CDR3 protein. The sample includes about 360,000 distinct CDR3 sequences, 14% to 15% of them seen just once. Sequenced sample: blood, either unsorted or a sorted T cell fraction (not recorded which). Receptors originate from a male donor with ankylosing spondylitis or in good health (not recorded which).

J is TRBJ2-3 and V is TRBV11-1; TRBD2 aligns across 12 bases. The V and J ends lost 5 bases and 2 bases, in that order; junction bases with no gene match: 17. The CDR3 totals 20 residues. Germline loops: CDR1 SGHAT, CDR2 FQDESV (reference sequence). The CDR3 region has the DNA TGTGCCAGCAGCCCTCGGACTAGCGGGGACTTGGTCTGGATCACAGATACGCAGTATTTT. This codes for CASSPRTSGDLVWITDTQYF. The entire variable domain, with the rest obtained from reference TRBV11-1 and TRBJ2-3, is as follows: EAEVAQSPRYKITEKSQAVAFWCDPISGHATLYWYRQILGQGPELLVQFQDESVVDDSQLPKDRFSAERLKGVDSTLKIQPAELGDSAMYLCASSPRTSGDLVWITDTQYFGPGTRLTVL.

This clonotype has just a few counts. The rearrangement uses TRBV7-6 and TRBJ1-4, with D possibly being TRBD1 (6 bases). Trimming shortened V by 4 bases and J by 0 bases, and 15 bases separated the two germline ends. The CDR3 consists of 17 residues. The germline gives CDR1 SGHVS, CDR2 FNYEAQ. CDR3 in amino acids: CASSSGTPGATNEKLFF. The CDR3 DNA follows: TGTGCCAGCAGCTCCGGGACACCAGGAGCAACTAATGAAAAACTGTTTTTT.

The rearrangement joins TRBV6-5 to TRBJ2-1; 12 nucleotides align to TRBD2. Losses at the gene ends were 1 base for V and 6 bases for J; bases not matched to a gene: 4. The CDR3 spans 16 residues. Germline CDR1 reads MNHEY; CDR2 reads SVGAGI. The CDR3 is CASSYYGTSGRNEQFF. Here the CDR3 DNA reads TGTGCCAGCAGTTACTACGGGACTAGCGGGCGCAATGAGCAGTTCTTC.

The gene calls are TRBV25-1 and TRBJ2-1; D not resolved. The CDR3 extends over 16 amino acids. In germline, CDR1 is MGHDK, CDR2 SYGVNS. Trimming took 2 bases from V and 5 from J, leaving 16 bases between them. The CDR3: CASSEGFGLNDNEQFF. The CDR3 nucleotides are TGTGCCAGCAGTGAAGGGTTTGGTCTCAACGACAATGAGCAGTTCTTC. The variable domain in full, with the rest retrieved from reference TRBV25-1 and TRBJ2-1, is EADIYQTPRYLVIGTGKKITLECSQTMGHDKMYWYQQDPGMELHLIHYSYGVNSTEKGDLSSESTVSRIRTEHFPLTLESARPSHTSQYLCASSEGFGLNDNEQFFGPGTRLTVL.

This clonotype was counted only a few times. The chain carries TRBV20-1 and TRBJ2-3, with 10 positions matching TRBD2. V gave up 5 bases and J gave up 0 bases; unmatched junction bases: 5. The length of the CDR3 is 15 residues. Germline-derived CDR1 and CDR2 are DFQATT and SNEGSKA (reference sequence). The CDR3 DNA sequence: TGCAGTGCTGGAGCGACTAGCGGGAGCACAGATACGCAGTATTTT. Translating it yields CSAGATSGSTDTQYF.

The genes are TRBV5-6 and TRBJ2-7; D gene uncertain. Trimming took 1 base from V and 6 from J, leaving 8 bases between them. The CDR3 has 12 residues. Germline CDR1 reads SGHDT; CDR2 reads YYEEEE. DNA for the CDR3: TGTGCCAGCAGCTTGAGAAGGGTCGAGCAGTACTTC. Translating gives CASSLRRVEQYF.

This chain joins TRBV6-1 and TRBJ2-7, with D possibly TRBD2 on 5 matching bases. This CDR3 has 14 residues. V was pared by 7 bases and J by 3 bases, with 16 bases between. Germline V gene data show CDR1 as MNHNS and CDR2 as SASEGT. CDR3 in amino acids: CASTPRGVYYEQYF. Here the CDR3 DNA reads TGTGCCAGCACTCCCCGGGGAGTCTACTACGAGCAGTACTTC.

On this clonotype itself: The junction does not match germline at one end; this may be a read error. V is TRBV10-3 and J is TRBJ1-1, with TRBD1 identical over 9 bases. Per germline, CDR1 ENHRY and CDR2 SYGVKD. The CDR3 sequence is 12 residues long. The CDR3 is CAIRSPGQGPFF. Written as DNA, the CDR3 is TGTGCAATCAGGAGCCCGGGACAGGGACCTTTCTTT.

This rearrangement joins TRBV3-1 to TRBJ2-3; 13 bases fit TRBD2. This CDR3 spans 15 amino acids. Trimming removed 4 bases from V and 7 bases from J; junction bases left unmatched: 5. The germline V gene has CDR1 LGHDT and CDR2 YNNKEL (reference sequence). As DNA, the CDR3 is TGTGCCAGCAGCCTAGAGACTAGCGGGGGGTATACGCAGTATTTT. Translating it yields CASSLETSGGYTQYF.

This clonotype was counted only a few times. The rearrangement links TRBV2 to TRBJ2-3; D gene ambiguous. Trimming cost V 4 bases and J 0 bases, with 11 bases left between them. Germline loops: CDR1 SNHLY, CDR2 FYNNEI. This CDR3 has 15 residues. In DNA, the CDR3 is TGTGCCAGCAGTGTGGCCTCCCTAAGCACAGATACGCAGTATTTT. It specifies CASSVASLSTDTQYF.

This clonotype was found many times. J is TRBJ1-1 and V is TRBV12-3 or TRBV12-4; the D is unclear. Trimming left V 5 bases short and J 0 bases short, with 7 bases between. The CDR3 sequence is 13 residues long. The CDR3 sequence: CASSLFLNTEAFF. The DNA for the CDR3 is TGTGCCAGCAGTCTCTTCTTGAACACTGAAGCTTTCTTT.

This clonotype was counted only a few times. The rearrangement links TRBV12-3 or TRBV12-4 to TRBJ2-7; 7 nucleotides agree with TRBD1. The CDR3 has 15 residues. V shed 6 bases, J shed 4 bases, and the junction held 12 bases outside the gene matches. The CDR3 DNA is TGTGCCAGCAGCTTTTACTCCGGGACAGTTTACGAGCAGTACTTC. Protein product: CASSFYSGTVYEQYF.

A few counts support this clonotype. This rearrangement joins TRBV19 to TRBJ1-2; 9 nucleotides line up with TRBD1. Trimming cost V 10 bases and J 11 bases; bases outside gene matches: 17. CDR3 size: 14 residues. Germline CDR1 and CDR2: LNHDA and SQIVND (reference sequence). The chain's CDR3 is CAIRSTGGKIGYTF. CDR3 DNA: TGTGCCATCCGATCGACAGGGGGAAAAATTGGGTACACCTTC. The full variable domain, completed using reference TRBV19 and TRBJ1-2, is DGGITQSPKYLFRKEGQNVTLSCEQNLNHDAMYWYRQDPGQGLRLIYYSQIVNDFQKGDIAEGYSVSREKKESFPLTVTSAQKNPTAFYLCAIRSTGGKIGYTFGSGTRLTVV.

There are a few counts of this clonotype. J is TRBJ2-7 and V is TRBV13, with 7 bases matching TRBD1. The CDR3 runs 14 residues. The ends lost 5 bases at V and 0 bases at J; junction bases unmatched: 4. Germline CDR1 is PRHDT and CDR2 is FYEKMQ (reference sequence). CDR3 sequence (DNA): TGTGCCAGCAGCGGGACAGAGAGCTCCTACGAGCAGTACTTC. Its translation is CASSGTESSYEQYF.

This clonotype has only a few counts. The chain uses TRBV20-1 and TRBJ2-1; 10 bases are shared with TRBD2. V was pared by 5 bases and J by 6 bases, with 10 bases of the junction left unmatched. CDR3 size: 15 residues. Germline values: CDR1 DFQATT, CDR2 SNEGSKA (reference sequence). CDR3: CSALRTSGVSNEQFF. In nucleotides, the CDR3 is TGCAGTGCTCTGAGGACTAGCGGCGTCTCCAATGAGCAGTTCTTC.

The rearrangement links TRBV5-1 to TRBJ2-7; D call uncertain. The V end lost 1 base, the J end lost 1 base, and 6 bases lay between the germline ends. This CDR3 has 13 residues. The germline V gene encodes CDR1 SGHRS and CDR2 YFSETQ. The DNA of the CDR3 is TGCGCCAGCAGCTTGATGTCTTCCTACGAGCAGTACTTC. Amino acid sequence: CASSLMSSYEQYF.

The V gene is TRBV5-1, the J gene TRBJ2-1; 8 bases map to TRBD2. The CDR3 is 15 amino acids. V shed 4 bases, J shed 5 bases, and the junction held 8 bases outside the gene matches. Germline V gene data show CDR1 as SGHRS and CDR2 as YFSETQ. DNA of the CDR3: TGCGCCAGCAGCCGGACGGGGGGGCCAGACAATGAGCAGTTCTTC. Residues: CASSRTGGPDNEQFF. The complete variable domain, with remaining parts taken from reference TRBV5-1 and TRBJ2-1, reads KAGVTQTPRYLIKTRGQQVTLSCSPISGHRSVSWYQQTPGQGLQFLFEYFSETQRNKGNFPGRFSGRQFSNSRSEMNVSTLELGDSALYLCASSRTGGPDNEQFFGPGTRLTVL.

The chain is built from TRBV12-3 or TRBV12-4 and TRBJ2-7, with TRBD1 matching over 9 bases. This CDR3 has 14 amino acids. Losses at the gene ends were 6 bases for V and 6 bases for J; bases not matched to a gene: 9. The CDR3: CASRPGTGYFEQYF. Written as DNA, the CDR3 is TGTGCCAGCAGACCCGGGACAGGGTATTTCGAGCAGTACTTC.

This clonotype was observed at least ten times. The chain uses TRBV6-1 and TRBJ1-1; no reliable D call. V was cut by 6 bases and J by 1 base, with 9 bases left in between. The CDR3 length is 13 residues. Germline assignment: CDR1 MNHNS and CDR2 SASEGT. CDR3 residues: CASSPSWNTEAFF. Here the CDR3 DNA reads TGTGCCAGCAGCCCCAGCTGGAACACTGAAGCTTTCTTT.

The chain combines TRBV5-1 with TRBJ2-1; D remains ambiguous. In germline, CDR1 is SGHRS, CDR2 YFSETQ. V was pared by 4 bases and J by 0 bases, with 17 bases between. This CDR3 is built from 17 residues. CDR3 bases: TGCGCCAGCAGCATCACCCCGGTAGGAAGCTCCTACAATGAGCAGTTCTTC. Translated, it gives CASSITPVGSSYNEQFF.

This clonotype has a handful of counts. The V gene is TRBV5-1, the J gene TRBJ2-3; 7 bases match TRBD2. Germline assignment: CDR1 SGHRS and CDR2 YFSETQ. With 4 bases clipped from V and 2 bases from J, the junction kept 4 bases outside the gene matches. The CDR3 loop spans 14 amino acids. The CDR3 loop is CASSMGGFTDTQYF. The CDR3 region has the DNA TGCGCCAGCAGCATGGGGGGGTTCACAGATACGCAGTATTTT.

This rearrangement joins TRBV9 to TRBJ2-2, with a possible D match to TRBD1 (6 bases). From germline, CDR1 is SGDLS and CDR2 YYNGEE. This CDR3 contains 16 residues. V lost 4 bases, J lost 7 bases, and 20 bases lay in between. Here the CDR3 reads CASSPRGGRTGGELFF. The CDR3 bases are TGTGCCAGCAGCCCGAGAGGGGGAAGAACAGGCGGGGAGCTGTTTTTT.

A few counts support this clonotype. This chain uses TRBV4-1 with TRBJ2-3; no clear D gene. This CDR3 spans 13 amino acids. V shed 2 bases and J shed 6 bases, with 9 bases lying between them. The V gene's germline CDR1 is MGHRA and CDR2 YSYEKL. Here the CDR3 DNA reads TGCGCCAGCAGCCAACGCGTGGGGGATACGCAGTATTTT. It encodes CASSQRVGDTQYF.

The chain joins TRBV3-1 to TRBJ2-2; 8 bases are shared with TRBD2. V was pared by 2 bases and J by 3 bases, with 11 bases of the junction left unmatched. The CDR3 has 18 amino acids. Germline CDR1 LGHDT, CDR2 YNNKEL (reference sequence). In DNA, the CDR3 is TGTGCCAGCAGCCAAACGCCGGGGCTAGCGGGTTACACCGGGGAGCTGTTTTTT. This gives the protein CASSQTPGLAGYTGELFF.

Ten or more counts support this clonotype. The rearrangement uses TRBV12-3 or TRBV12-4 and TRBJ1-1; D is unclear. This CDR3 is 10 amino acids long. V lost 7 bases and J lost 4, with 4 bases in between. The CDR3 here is CASTGTEAFF. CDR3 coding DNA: TGTGCCAGCACCGGCACTGAAGCTTTCTTT.

In DNA form, the CDR3 reads TGTGCCAGCAGCGTGGCGGGACAGGGTTCCTACGAGCAGTACTTC. Protein: CASSVAGQGSYEQYF. The chain combines TRBV9 with TRBJ2-7, with 9 nucleotides matching TRBD1. The CDR3 contains 15 residues. The V segment lost 2 bases and the J segment 1 base; nucleotides outside the gene matches: 4. Germline CDR1 reads SGDLS; CDR2 reads YYNGEE.